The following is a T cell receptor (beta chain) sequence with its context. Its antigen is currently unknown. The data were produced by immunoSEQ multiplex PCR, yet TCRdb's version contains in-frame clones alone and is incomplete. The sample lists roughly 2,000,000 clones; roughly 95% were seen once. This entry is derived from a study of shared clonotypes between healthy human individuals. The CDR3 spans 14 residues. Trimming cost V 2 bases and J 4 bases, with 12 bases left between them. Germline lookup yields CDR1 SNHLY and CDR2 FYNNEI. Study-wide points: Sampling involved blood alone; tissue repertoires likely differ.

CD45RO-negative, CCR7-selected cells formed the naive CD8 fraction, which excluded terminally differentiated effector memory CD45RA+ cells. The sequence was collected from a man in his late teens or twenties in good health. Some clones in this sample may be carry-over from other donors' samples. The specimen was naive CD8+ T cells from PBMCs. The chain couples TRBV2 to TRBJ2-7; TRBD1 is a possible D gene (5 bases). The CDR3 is CASSEYRTIYEQYF. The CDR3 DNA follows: TGTGCCAGCAGTGAATATCGGACAATTTACGAGCAGTACTTC.